The 5 T cell receptor beta chains below all came from one sample that was sequenced in a study of molecular identifiers for immune sequencing clone quantification. TCRdb re-called the PCR reads through MiXCR, storing one row per CDR3 protein. Of about 510,000 distinct CDR3 sequences listed, roughly 24% were seen once; the top ten hold 0.7% to 0.9%. The sample was naive CD8+ T cells from blood, with Jurkat cell RNA spiked in. Indicated subset: FACS-sorted CD8+CD4-CCR7+CD45RA+ naive T cells. These receptors came from a human donor in good health. Some libraries in this study had Jurkat cell RNA spiked in.

The V call is TRBV19, the J call TRBJ2-1; the D call may be TRBD1 or TRBD2 (5 bases each). Trimming stripped 10 bases from V and 2 bases from J, with 12 bases between. The CDR3 has 13 residues. The germline gives CDR1 LNHDA, CDR2 SQIVND (reference sequence). CDR3 sequence reads: CATREGPYNEQFF. Written as DNA, the CDR3 is TGTGCCACCCGCGAGGGACCCTACAATGAGCAGTTCTTC. The variable domain in full, with the rest retrieved from reference TRBV19 and TRBJ2-1, is DGGITQSPKYLFRKEGQNVTLSCEQNLNHDAMYWYRQDPGQGLRLIYYSQIVNDFQKGDIAEGYSVSREKKESFPLTVTSAQKNPTAFYLCATREGPYNEQFFGPGTRLTVL.

There are many counts of this clonotype. The chain recombines TRBV6-5 with TRBJ1-1; D call uncertain. Germline V lookup: CDR1 MNHEY, CDR2 SVGAGI. This CDR3 region has 13 residues. Trimming removed 3 bases at V and 4 bases at J, with 9 bases between. In nucleotides, the CDR3 is TGTGCCAGCAGTTATTCGGCAGTCACTGAAGCTTTCTTT. Translating gives CASSYSAVTEAFF.

This clonotype was seen a handful of times. The junction differs from germline at one of its ends, possibly a read error. The V and J genes are TRBV11-2 and TRBJ2-4; no clear D. CDR3 size: 12 residues. Germline CDR1 SGHAT, CDR2 FQNNGV. CDR3 protein: CARSSAGNIQYF. CDR3 sequence (DNA): TGTGCCCGCAGCTCTGCAGGAAACATTCAGTACTTC.

As DNA, the CDR3 is TGTGCCAGCAGCTTAACAGCCGTTGGCTACACAGATACGCAGTATTTT. Translating it yields CASSLTAVGYTDTQYF. V usage is TRBV13 and J usage is TRBJ2-3; D gene ambiguous. The CDR3 has 16 residues. With 2 bases removed from V and 2 bases from J, the gap between germline ends came to 14 bases. CDR1 and CDR2 from the germline V gene are PRHDT and FYEKMQ (reference sequence).

This clonotype was counted between two and nine times. The rearrangement links TRBV4-3 to TRBJ2-1; 8 nucleotides line up with TRBD2. The V segment lost 2 bases and the J segment 5 bases; nucleotides outside the gene matches: 2. This CDR3 spans 14 amino acids. Germline CDR1 reads LGHNA; CDR2 reads YSLEER. In nucleotides, the CDR3 is TGCGCCAGCAGCCAACCGGGGGGGGACAATGAGCAGTTCTTC. Protein sequence: CASSQPGGDNEQFF.